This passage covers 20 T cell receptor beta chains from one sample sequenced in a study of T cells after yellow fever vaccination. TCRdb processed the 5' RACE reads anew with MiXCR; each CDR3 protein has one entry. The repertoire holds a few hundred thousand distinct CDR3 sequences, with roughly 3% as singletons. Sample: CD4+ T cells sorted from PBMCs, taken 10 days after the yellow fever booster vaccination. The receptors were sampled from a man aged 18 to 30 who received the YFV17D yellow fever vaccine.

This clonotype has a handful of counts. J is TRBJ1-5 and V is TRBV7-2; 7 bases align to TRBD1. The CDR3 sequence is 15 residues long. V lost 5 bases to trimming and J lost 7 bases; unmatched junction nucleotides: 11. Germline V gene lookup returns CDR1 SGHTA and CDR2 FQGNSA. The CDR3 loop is CASSPSDRTRQPQHF. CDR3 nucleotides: TGTGCCAGCAGCCCCTCGGACAGGACGAGGCAGCCCCAGCATTTT.

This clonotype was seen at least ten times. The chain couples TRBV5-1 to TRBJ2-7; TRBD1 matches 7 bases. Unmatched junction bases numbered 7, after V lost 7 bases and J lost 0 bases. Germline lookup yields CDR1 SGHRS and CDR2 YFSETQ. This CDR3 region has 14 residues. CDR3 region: CASAAGTASYEQYF. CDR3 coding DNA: TGCGCCAGCGCCGCCGGGACAGCCTCCTACGAGCAGTACTTC.

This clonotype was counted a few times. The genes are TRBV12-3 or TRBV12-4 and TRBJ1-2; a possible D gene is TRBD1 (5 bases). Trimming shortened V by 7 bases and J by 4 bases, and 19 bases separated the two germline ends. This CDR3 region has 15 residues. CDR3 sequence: CASIGTEVIGYGYTF. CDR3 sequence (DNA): TGTGCCAGCATCGGGACGGAAGTCATCGGCTATGGCTACACCTTC.

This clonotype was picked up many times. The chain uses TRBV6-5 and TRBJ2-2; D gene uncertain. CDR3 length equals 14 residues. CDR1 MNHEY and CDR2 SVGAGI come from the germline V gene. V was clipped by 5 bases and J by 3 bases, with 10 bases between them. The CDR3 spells CASSGWPDTGELFF. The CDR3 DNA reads TGTGCCAGCAGTGGGTGGCCGGACACCGGGGAGCTGTTTTTT.

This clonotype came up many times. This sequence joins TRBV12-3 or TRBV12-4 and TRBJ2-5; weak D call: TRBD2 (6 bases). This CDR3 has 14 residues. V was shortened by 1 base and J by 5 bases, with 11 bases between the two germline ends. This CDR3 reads CASSLGREDETQYF. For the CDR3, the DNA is TGTGCCAGCAGTTTAGGCAGGGAGGACGAGACCCAGTACTTC.

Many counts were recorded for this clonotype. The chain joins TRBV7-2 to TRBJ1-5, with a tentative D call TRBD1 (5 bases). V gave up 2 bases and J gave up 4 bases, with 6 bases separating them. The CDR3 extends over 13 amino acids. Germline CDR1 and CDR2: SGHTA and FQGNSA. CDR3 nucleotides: TGTGCCAGCAGCTTATACAGGAATCAGCCCCAGCATTTT. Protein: CASSLYRNQPQHF.

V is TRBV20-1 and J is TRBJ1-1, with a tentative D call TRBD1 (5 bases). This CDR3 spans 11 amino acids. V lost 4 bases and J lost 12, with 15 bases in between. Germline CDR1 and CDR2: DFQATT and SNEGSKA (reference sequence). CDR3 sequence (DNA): TGCAGTGCTATAGCAGGGTACCGAACTTTCTTT. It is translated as CSAIAGYRTFF.

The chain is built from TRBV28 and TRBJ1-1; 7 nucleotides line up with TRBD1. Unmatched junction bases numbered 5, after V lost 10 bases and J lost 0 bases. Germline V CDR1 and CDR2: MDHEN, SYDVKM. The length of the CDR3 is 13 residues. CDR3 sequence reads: CATGQEMNTEAFF. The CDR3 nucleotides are TGTGCCACCGGACAGGAGATGAACACTGAAGCTTTCTTT. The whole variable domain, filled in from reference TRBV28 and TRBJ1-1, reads DVKVTQSSRYLVKRTGEKVFLECVQDMDHENMFWYRQDPGLGLRLIYFSYDVKMKEKGDIPEGYSVSREKKERFSLILESASTNQTSMYLCATGQEMNTEAFFGQGTRLTVV.

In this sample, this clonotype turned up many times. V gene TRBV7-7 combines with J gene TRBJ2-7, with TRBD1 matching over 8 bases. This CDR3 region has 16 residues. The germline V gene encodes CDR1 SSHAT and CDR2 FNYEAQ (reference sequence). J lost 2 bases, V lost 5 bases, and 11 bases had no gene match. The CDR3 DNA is TGTGCCAGCAGCATTGGGACAGGTCCTAATCCCTACGAGCAGTACTTC. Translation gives CASSIGTGPNPYEQYF.

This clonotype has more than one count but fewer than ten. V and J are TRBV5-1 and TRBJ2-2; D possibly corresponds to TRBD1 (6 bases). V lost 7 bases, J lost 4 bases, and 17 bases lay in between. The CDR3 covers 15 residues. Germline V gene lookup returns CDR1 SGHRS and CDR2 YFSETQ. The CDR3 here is CASASRQGSTGELFF. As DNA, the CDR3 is TGCGCCAGCGCAAGTAGGCAGGGGAGCACCGGGGAGCTGTTTTTT.

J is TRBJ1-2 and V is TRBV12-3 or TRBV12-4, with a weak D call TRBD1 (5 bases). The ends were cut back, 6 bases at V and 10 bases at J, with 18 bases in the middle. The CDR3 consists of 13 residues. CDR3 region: CASRSSARVDYTF. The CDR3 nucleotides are TGTGCCAGCAGGTCTAGCGCCAGGGTGGACTACACCTTC.

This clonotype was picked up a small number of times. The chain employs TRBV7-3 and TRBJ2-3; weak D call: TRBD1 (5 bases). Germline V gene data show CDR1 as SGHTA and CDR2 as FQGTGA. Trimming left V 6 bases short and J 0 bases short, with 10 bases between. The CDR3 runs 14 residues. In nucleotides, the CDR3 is TGTGCCAGCAGTTCCAGGGCTAGCACAGATACGCAGTATTTT. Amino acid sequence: CASSSRASTDTQYF. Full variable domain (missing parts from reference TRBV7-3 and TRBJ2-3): GAGVSQTPSNKVTEKGKYVELRCDPISGHTALYWYRQSLGQGPEFLIYFQGTGAADDSGLPNDRFFAVRPEGSVSTLKIQRTERGDSAVYLCASSSRASTDTQYFGPGTRLTVL.

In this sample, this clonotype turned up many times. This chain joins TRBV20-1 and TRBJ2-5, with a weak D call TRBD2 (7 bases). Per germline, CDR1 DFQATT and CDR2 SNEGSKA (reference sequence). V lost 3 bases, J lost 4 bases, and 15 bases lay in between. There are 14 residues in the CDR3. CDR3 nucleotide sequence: TGCAGTGCTAGTGAGGGGGGGCCTTTAGAGACCCAGTACTTC. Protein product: CSASEGGPLETQYF.

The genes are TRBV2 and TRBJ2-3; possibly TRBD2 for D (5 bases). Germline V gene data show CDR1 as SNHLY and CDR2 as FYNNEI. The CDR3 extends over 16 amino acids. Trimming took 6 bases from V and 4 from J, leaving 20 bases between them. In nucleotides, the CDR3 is TGTGCCAGCAGAAAGTACGGACTGTATGATCCAGATACGCAGTATTTT. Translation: CASRKYGLYDPDTQYF.

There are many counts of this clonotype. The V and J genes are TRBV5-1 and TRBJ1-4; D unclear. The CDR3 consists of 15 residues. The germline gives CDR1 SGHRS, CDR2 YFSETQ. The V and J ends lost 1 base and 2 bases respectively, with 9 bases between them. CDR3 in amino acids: CASSLSGRTNEKLFF. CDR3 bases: TGCGCCAGCAGCTTGTCGGGAAGGACTAATGAAAAACTGTTTTTT.

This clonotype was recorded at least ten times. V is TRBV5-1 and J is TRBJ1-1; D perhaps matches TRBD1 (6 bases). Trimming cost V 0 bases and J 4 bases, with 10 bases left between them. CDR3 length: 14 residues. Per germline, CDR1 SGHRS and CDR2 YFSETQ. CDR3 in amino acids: CASSLDREGTEAFF. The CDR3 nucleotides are TGCGCCAGCAGCTTGGACAGGGAGGGCACTGAAGCTTTCTTT.

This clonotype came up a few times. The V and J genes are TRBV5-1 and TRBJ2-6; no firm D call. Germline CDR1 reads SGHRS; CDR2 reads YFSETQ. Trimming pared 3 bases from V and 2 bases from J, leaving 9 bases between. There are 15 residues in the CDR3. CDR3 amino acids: CASSSNIAGANVLTF. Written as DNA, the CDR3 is TGCGCCAGCAGCTCGAACATTGCTGGGGCCAACGTCCTGACTTTC.

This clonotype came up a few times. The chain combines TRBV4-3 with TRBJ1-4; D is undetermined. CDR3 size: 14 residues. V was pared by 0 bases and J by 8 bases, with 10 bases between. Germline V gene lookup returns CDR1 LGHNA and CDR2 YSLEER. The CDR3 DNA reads TGCGCCAGCAGCCAAGACAGTACTATCGAAAAACTGTTTTTT. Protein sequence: CASSQDSTIEKLFF.

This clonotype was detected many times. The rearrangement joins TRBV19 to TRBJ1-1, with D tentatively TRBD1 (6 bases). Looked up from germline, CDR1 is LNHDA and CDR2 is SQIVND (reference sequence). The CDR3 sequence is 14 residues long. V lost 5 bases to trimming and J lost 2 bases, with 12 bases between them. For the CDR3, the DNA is TGTGCCAGTAGTGGACAGACACCTAACACTGAAGCTTTCTTT. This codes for CASSGQTPNTEAFF.

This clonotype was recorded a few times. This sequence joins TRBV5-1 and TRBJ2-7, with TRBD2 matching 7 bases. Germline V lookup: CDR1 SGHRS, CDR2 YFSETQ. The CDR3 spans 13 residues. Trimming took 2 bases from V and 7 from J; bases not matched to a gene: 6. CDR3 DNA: TGCGCCAGCAGCTTTGGCGGGGGAGAAGAGCAGTACGTC. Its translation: CASSFGGGEEQYV.